The following is a TCR beta chain sequence with its context. This sample stems from a study of blood T cell repertoires in COVID-19. Study-level information: The United States, Italy and Spain provided the acute and convalescent COVID-19 samples. Sample material is recorded as cDNA or gDNA derived from T cells, B-cell-depleted T cells, or PBMCs.

In the authors' workflow: Using reference gene primer amplification, nucleated cell counts were estimated. Data came from immunoSEQ multiplex PCR; TCRdb stores just in-frame clones and leaves some out. V and J calls and clone size are those listed in that table; D and trimming were worked out from the DNA. This sample yields about 9,000 clones, of which approximately 83% are seen a single time; roughly 8% belongs to the top ten. The receptor was derived from a human donor in a cohort sampled during active COVID-19. The sequencing input was peripheral blood.

The CDR3, as DNA: TGTGCCACCAGTGATTCTTACTCCCACGTATCCTACAATGAGCAGTTCTTC. Its protein product is CATSDSYSHVSYNEQFF. The V gene is TRBV24-1, the J gene TRBJ2-1; D remains ambiguous. In germline, CDR1 is KGHDR, CDR2 SFDVKD. The CDR3 totals 17 residues. The V and J ends lost 2 bases and 1 base respectively, with 14 bases between them.